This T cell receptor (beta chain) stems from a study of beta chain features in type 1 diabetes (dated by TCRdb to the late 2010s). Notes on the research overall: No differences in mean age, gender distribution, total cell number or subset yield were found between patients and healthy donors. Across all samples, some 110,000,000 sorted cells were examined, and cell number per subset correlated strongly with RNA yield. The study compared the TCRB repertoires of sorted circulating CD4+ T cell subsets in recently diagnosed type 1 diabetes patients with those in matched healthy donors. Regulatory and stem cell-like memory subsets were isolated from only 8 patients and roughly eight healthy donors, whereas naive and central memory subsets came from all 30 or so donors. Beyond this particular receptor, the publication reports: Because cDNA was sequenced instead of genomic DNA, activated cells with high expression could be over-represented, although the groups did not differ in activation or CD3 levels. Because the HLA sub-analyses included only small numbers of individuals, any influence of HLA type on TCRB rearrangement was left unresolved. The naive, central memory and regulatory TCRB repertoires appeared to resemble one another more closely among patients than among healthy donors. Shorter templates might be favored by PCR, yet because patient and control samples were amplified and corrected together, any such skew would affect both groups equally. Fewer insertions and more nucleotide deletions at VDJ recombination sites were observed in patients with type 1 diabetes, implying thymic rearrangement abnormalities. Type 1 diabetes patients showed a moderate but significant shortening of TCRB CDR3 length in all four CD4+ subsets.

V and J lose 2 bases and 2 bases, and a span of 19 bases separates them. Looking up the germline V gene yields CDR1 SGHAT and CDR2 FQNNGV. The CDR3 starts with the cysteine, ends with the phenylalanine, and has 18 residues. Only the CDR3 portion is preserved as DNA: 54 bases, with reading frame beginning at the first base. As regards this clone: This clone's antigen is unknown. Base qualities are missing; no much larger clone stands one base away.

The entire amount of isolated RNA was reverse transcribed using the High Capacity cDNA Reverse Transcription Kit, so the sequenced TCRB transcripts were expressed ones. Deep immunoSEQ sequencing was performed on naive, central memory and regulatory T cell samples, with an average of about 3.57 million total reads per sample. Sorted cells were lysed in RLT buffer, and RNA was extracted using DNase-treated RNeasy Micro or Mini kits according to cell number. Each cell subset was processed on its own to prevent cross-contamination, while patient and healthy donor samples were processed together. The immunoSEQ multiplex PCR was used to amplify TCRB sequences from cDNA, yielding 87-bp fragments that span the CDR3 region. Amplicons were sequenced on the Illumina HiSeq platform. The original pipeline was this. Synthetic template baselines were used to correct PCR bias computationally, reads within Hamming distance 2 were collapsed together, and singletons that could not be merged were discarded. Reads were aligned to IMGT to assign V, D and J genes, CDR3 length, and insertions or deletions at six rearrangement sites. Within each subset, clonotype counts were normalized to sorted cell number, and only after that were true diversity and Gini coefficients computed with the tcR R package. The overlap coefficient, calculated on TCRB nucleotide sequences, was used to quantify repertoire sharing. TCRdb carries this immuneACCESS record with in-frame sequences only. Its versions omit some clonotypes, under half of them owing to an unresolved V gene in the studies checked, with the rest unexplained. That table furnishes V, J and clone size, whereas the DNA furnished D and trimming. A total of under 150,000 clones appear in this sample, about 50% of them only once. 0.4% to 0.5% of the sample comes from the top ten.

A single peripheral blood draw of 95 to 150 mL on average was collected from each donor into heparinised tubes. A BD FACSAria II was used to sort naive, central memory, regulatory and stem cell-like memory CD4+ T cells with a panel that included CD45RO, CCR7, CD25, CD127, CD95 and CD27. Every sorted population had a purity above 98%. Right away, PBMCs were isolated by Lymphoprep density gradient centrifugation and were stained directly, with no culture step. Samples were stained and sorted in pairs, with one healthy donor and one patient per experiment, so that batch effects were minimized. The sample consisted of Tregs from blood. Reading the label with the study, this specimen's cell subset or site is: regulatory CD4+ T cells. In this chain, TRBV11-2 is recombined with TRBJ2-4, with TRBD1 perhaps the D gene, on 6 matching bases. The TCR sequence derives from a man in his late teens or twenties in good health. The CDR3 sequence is CASSLPGQTGVPKNIQYF. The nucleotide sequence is TGTGCCAGCAGCTTACCTGGCCAGACAGGCGTACCCAAAAACATTCAGTACTTC. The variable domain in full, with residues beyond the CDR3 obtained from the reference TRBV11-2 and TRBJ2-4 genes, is EAGVAQSPRYKIIEKRQSVAFWCNPISGHATLYWYQQILGQGPKLLIQFQNNGVVDDSQLPKDRFSAERLKGVDSTLKIQPAKLEDSAVYLCASSLPGQTGVPKNIQYFGAGTRLSVL.